These T cell receptor beta chains were read from a single sample in a study of metastatic and nonmetastatic thyroid tumors. TCRdb re-clonotyped the PCR reads through MiXCR. Here the sample spans approximately 37,000 clones, roughly 15% being singletons. The sequenced material came from blood. These receptors all stem from a male donor with papillary thyroid cancer or a benign thyroid nodule (not recorded which). Some clones in this sample may be carry-over from other donors' samples. Each CDR3 is given with its conserved first and last residue. Each record gives: J gene, V gene, clone size, D gene, CDR3 DNA, CDR3 protein. The D gene is left open where the match is weak. For some rows the clone size is stated as once, few or many, or as a class when expanded; others skip it.

TRBJ2-1 TRBV7-7 many - TGTGCTAGCAGCTTATCCCGGACAGCCTACAATGAGCAGTTCTTC CASSLSRTAYNEQFF
TRBJ2-2 TRBV11-1 - TRBD2 TGTGCCAGCAGCGACTCGGGACTAGCGAACACCGGGGAGCTGTTTTTT CASSDSGLANTGELFF
TRBJ2-7 TRBV20-1 many - TGCAGTGCTAGATACGGGGTTGGGCGCGAGCAGTACTTC CSARYGVGREQYF
TRBJ2-7 TRBV6-1 many TRBD2 TGTGCCAGCAGAACTAGCGTCTACGAGCAGTACTTC CASRTSVYEQYF
TRBJ1-3 TRBV10-3 many - TGTGCCATCAGACCTGGGACACCCGGAAACACCATATATTTT CAIRPGTPGNTIYF
TRBJ2-1 TRBV15 many - TGTGCCACCAGCAGACAGGGACCCTACAATGAGCAGTTCTTC CATSRQGPYNEQFF
TRBJ2-1 TRBV6-4 - TRBD2 TGTGCGGGGGGTTGGTCTAGCGGGAGAAATGAGCAGTTCTTC CAGGWSSGRNEQFF
TRBJ2-7 TRBV4-1 many - TGCGCCAGCAGCCCCTGGCCGGGGCTCCGGGGGGAGCAGTACTTC CASSPWPGLRGEQYF
TRBJ1-2 TRBV7-2 many - TGTGCCAGCAGCCGGGACCGCACCTATGGCTACACCTTC CASSRDRTYGYTF
TRBJ1-5 TRBV6-1 many - TGTGCCAGCATGCCGGGGGGCTATAGCAATCAGCCCCAGCATTTT CASMPGGYSNQPQHF
TRBJ1-4 TRBV6-5 many - TGTGCCAGCAGTTACGACTTAAGCGGGACGGAAAAACTGTTTTTT CASSYDLSGTEKLFF
TRBJ1-1 TRBV7-8 many - TGTGCCAGCAGCTTAGCGTCGGGAGGGATCACTGAAGCTTTCTTT CASSLASGGITEAFF
TRBJ1-5 TRBV28 few - TGTGCCAGCAGTAACATGGGGCTGGATCATCCCCAGCATTTT CASSNMGLDHPQHF
TRBJ1-2 TRBV7-9 many - TGTGCCAGCAGCTTCACACGTTTCCACGAGGGTGGCTACACCTTC CASSFTRFHEGGYTF
TRBJ2-1 TRBV6-5 many - TGTGCCAGCAGTTACGCGGGACTCCCATCTGGGTACAATGAGCAGTTCTTC CASSYAGLPSGYNEQFF
TRBJ1-2 TRBV19 many TRBD1 TGTGCCAGTAGTAGGGGACAGGGGAACTATAACTATGGCTACACCTTC CASSRGQGNYNYGYTF
TRBJ2-7 TRBV15 few - TGTGCCACCAGCAGCACAGCCGCCTCCTACAAGCAGTACTTC CATSSTAASYKQYF
TRBJ2-1 TRBV7-9 many TRBD2 TGTGCCAGCAGCTTAGCACTAGCGGGACGCATCTACAATGAGCAGTTCTTC CASSLALAGRIYNEQFF
TRBJ2-2 TRBV5-1 few TRBD1 TGCGCCAGCAGACCGGGACAGGGATGCCCGAACACCGGTGAGCTGTTTTTT CASRPGQGCPNTGELFF
TRBJ2-3 TRBV7-6 - TRBD1 TGTGCCAGCAGCCCCCGGACAGGCAGCTCAGATACGCCGTATTTT CASSPRTGSSDTPYF
TRBJ2-7 TRBV7-8 - - TGTGCCAGCAGCGCGCACCGGGACGGCTCCTACGAGCAGTACTTC CASSAHRDGSYEQYF
TRBJ2-1 TRBV30 many - TGTGCCTGGAGAAGAAGCTACAATGAGCAGTTCTTC CAWRRSYNEQFF
TRBJ2-3 TRBV5-1 many - TGCGCCAGCAACCGTTTGACAGCGCACACAGATACGCAGTATTTT CASNRLTAHTDTQYF
TRBJ1-2 TRBV28 many - TGTGCCACCAATAGGAACACCAACTATGGCTACACCTTC CATNRNTNYGYTF
TRBJ2-5 TRBV10-3 many - TGTGCCATCAGAGAGGGGTCCCCCCAAGAGACCCAGTACTTC CAIREGSPQETQYF
TRBJ2-6 TRBV5-1 - - TGCGCCAGCAGCTTGGGGGGCCTGCGACGGACTTTCAAAAGCTCTGGGGCCAACGTCCTGACTTTC CASSLGGLRRTFKSSGANVLTF
TRBJ1-1 TRBV2 many - TGTGCCAGCACGTTGGCCAGGGCCCTCACTGAAGCTTTCTTT CASTLARALTEAFF
TRBJ1-2 TRBV18 many - TGTGCCAGCTCGCCCTACGGGCAGGCGAACTATGGCTACACCTTC CASSPYGQANYGYTF
TRBJ1-2 TRBV9 many - TGTGCCAGCAGCCCGACGGTAGCTAACTATGGCTACACCTTC CASSPTVANYGYTF
TRBJ1-2 TRBV5-1 many TRBD1 TGCGCCAGCAGCTCCCCGGGACAGGGGATTGGTGGCTACACCTTC CASSSPGQGIGGYTF
TRBJ2-1 TRBV6-2/TRBV6-3 medium-sized - TGTGCCAGCAGTTCGGGACGCCAGAGAGGTGAGCAGTTCTTC CASSSGRQRGEQFF
TRBJ2-1 TRBV6-1 - TRBD1 TGTGCCAACAGACAAGGGACAGGGTCCGCCCATGAGCAGTTCTTC CANRQGTGSAHEQFF
TRBJ1-2 TRBV2 many - TGTGCCAGCAGTCTCTACAGGGACTACTCAGCTAACTATGGCTACACCTTC CASSLYRDYSANYGYTF
TRBJ2-3 TRBV5-1 many - TGCGCCAGCAGCTTGGCTCCAGCTACCACAGATACGCAGTATTTT CASSLAPATTDTQYF
TRBJ2-1 TRBV19 many TRBD2 TGTGCCAGTAGTACCGGACTAGCTTACAATGAGCAGTTCTTC CASSTGLAYNEQFF
TRBJ1-5 TRBV6-1 few - TGTGCAGCCGTAGCGTTCTCGAATCAGCCCCAGCATTTT CAAVAFSNQPQHF
TRBJ2-2 TRBV6-6 many - TGTGCCAGCAGTTACGGAGGGGAGTCAAACGCGTTGGACACCGGGGAGCTGTTTTTT CASSYGGESNALDTGELFF
TRBJ1-1 TRBV28 many - TGTGCCAGCAGTCCCCTTCAACAGGGATCCACTGAAGCTTTCTTT CASSPLQQGSTEAFF
TRBJ2-1 TRBV10-1 many TRBD2 TGCGCCAGCAGTCTAGCGGGAGATGAGCAGTTCTTC CASSLAGDEQFF
TRBJ2-1 TRBV20-1 many TRBD2 TGCAGTGCTATTACGACTAGCGGGGGGACCTACAATGAGCAGTTCTTC CSAITTSGGTYNEQFF
TRBJ1-4 TRBV5-6 few TRBD1 TGTGCCAGCAGCTTATTGGACAGGGGGGATGAAAAACTGTTTTTT CASSLLDRGDEKLFF
TRBJ2-1 TRBV6-1 many - TGTGCCAGCAGTCCGGCCCCCCTCGGGAATGAGCAGTTCTTC CASSPAPLGNEQFF
TRBJ2-1 TRBV4-3 many - TGCGCCAGCAGCCAAGAACGGTGGGCCTACAATGAGCAGTTCTTC CASSQERWAYNEQFF
TRBJ2-2 TRBV2 - TRBD2 TGTGCCAGCAGTGAAGGACTAGCAGCGAACACCTGGGAGCTGTTTTTT CASSEGLAANTWELFF
TRBJ1-2 TRBV5-1 many TRBD1 TGCGCCAGCAGCCCGGGGACAGGGGGCGACTATGGCTACACCTTC CASSPGTGGDYGYTF
TRBJ1-4 TRBV25-1 many - TGTGCCAGCAGTGAAGAAGGGTTCGGTGAAAAACTGTTTTTT CASSEEGFGEKLFF
TRBJ1-5 TRBV6-1 many - TGTGCCAGCAGCAGAACAGGGATTACGAATCAGCCCCAGCATTTT CASSRTGITNQPQHF
TRBJ2-5 TRBV6-9 - TRBD1 TGTGCCAGCAGTTATTCTTGGACAGGGTACGGCCAAGAGACCCAGTACTTC CASSYSWTGYGQETQYF
TRBJ2-5 TRBV5-4 many - TGTGCCAGCAGCTTGGCGTCGGGGGAGACCCAGTACTTC CASSLASGETQYF
TRBJ1-5 TRBV28 many TRBD1 TGTGCCAGCAGTACCCCGGGACAGCGGATCGATCAGCCCCAGCATTTT CASSTPGQRIDQPQHF
TRBJ2-7 TRBV7-3 - - TGTGCCAGCAGCTTAGGGCCTACTATCGGGGTCTACGAGCAGTACTTC CASSLGPTIGVYEQYF
TRBJ1-1 TRBV12-3/TRBV12-4 many TRBD1 TGTGCCAGCAGTTCCGACAGGGGGACGAACACTGAAGCTTTCTTT CASSSDRGTNTEAFF
TRBJ2-3 TRBV19 - TRBD1 TGTGCCAGTAGTATGGGACAGGGGGCAGATACGCAGTATTTT CASSMGQGADTQYF
TRBJ2-1 TRBV5-6 many TRBD2 TGTGCCAGCAGCTTCGGGACTAGCGGGAGAAGGAGAGGCAATGAGCAGTTCTTC CASSFGTSGRRRGNEQFF
TRBJ2-7 TRBV6-1 - - TGCGCCACCCTGACTATCGGGAGCTACGAGCAGTACTTC CATLTIGSYEQYF
TRBJ2-7 TRBV5-5 many - TGTGCCAGCAGCTTGACCCTCCCGGTAAAGGAGCAGTACTTC CASSLTLPVKEQYF
TRBJ1-6 TRBV12-3/TRBV12-4 many TRBD1 TGTGCCAGCAGTCGGGGGACAGGGGGCAATTCACCCCTCCACTTT CASSRGTGGNSPLHF
TRBJ2-7 TRBV19 - - TGTGTCAGTAGTATTAAACCAGGGTCGAAAGAGCAGTACTTC CVSSIKPGSKEQYF
TRBJ2-3 TRBV2 many TRBD2 TGTGCCATAATAGGCGGGAGAACAGATACGCAGTATTTT CAIIGGRTDTQYF
TRBJ2-2 TRBV2 many - TGTGCCAGCAACTTCGGACAGCGGTCCGGGGAGCTGTTTTTT CASNFGQRSGELFF